Following are 2 T cell receptor beta chains from one sample sequenced in a study of Graves' ophthalmopathy and Graves' hyperthyroidism. Amplification from RNA transcripts yielded the TCR beta CDR3 regions. After a first-round RT-PCR with HTBI primers, a second-round multiplex PCR was run. TCRdb called the multiplex PCR reads again in MiXCR, with one record for every CDR3 protein. Here the sample spans hundreds of thousands of distinct CDR3 sequences, about a fifth being singletons. The sample taken for sequencing was peripheral blood. The receptors come from a woman aged 18-29 years with stable Graves' hyperthyroidism. Some clones in this sample may be carry-over from other donors' samples.

This clonotype was seen repeatedly, ten times or more. The V gene is TRBV12-3 or TRBV12-4, the J gene TRBJ2-2; no reliable D call. Trimming left V 1 base short and J 6 bases short, with 6 bases between. The CDR3 has 13 residues. This CDR3 reads CASSLGGPGELFF. The CDR3 region has the DNA TGTGCCAGCAGTTTAGGTGGGCCCGGGGAGCTGTTTTTT.

This clonotype was detected ten times or more. The rearrangement links TRBV5-5 to TRBJ2-7; perhaps TRBD1 as D (6 bases). V was cut by 2 bases and J by 0 bases, with 12 bases left in between. The germline CDR1 and CDR2 sequences are SGHKS and YYEKEE (reference sequence). The CDR3 spans 15 residues. CDR3 DNA: TGTGCCAGCAGCTTCAGGGGACAAAGCTCCTACGAGCAGTACTTC. This translates into CASSFRGQSSYEQYF.